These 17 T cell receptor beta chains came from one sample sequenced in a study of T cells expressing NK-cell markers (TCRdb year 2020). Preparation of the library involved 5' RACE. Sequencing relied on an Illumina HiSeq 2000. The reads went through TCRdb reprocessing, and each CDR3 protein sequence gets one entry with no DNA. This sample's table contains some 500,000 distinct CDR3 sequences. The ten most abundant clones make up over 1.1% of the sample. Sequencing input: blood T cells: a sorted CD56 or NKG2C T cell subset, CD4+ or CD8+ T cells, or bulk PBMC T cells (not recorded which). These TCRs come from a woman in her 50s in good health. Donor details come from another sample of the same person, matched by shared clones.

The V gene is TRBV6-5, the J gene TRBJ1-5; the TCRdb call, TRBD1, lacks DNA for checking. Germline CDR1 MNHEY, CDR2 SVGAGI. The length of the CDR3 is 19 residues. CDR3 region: CASSYSADRGNKRYQPQHF.

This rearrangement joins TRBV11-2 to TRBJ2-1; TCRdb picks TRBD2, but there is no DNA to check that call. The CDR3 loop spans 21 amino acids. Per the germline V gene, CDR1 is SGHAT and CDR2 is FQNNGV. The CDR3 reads CASSLASSGLAGGKGNNEQFF.

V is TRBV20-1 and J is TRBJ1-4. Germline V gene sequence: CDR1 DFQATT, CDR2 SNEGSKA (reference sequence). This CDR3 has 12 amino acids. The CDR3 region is CSARQGGEKLFF.

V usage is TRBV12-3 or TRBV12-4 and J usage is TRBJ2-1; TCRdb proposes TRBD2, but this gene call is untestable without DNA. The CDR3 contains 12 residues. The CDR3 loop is CASSRTGTPQFF.

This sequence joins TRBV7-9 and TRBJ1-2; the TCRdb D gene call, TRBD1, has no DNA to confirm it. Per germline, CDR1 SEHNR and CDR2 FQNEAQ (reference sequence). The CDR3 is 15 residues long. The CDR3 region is CASRRLLTDPNGYTF.

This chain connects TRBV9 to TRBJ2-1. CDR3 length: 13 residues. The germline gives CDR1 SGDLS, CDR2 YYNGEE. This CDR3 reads CASSETKSVEQFF.

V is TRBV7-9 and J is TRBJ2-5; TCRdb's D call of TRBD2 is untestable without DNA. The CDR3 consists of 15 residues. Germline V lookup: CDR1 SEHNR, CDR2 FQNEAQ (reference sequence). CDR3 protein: CASSLMAGIQETQYF.

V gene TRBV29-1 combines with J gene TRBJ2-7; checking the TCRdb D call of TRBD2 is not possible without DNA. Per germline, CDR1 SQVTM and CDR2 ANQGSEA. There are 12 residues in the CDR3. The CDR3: CSVMTGGLEQYF.

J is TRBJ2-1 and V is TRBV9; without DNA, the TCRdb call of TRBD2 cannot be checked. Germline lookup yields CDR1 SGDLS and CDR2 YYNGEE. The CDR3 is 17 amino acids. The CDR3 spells CASSDRLAGGSRNEQFF. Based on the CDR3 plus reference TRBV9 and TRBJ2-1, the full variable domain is DSGVTQTPKHLITATGQRVTLRCSPRSGDLSVYWYQQSLDQGLQFLIQYYNGEERAKGNILERFSAQQFPDLHSELNLSSLELGDSALYFCASSDRLAGGSRNEQFFGPGTRLTVL.

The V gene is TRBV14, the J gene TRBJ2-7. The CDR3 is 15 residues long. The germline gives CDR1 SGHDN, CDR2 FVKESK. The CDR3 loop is CASSQYAGVRNEQYF.

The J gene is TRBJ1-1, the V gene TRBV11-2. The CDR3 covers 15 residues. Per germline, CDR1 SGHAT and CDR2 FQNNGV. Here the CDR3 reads CASSQYGSENTEAFF.

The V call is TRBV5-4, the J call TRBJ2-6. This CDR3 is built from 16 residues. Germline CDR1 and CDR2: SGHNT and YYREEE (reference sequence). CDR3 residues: CASSLDAGSGANVLTF.

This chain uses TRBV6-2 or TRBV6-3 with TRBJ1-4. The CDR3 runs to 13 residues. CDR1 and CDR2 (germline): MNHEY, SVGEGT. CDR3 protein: CASSYSRAEKLFF.

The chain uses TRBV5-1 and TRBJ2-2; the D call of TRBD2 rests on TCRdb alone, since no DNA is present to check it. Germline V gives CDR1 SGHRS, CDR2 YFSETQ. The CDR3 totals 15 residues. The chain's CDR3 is CASSEDSGGIGELFF.

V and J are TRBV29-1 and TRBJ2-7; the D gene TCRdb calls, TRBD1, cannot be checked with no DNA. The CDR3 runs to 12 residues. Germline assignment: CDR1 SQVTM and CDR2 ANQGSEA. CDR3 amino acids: CSVRQGQYEQYF.

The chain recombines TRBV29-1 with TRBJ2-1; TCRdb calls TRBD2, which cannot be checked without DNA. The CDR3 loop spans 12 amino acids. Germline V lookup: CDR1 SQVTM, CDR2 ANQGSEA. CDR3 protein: CSVWGLGTEQFF.

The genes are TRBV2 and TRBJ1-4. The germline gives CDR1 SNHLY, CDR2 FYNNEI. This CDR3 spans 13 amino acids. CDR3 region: CASSYGVYEKLFF.